The 25 T cell receptor beta chains below come from one sample, sequenced in a study of blood T cell repertoires in COVID-19 (dated by TCRdb to 2019 to 2021). The library came from the immunoSEQ multiplex PCR assay. The source is immuneACCESS, and TCRdb retained only in-frame sequences with V and J called. Part of the clones is not carried over; for the studies checked, unresolved V genes explain less than half of this, and the remainder is unexplained. The sample data list 110,000 to 150,000 clones, and about nine tenths of these were observed just once. The ten largest make up around 4.5% of the sample. The source material was PBMCs or T cells enriched from blood (not recorded which). The receptors shown here come from a man aged 45-60 years who had recovered from COVID-19.

The chain recombines TRBV24-1 with TRBJ2-3; 9 bases match TRBD1. The V and J ends lost 4 bases and 3 bases, in that order; junction bases with no gene match: 4. CDR1 and CDR2 (germline): KGHDR, SFDVKD. The CDR3 length is 15 residues. The CDR3 DNA sequence: TGTGCCACCAGTGAAACAGGGGGCGCGACAGATACGCAGTATTTT. It translates to CATSETGGATDTQYF.

The chain uses TRBV4-2 and TRBJ1-5; maybe TRBD1 (5 bases). V lost 0 bases, J lost 7 bases, and 13 bases lay in between. The CDR3 covers 15 residues. CDR1 and CDR2 from the germline V gene are LGHNA and YNFKEQ. As DNA, the CDR3 is TGTGCCAGCAGCCAAGATGGTACAGGTGGCCAGCCCCAGCATTTT. This translates into CASSQDGTGGQPQHF.

This sequence joins TRBV28 and TRBJ2-1, with 11 nucleotides matching TRBD2. CDR1 and CDR2 (germline): MDHEN, SYDVKM. V shed 4 bases, J shed 4 bases, and the junction held 9 bases outside the gene matches. This CDR3 spans 17 amino acids. CDR3 coding DNA: TGTGCCAGCAGTTCCACTGTAGCGGGAGGGCCGTACAATGAGCAGTTCTTC. Protein sequence: CASSSTVAGGPYNEQFF.

A few counts support this clone. V usage is TRBV3-1 (or the pseudogene TRBV3-2) and J usage is TRBJ2-3; possibly TRBD2 for D (7 bases). CDR3 length equals 16 residues. V shed 5 bases and J shed 2 bases, with 17 bases lying between them. In germline, CDR1 is LGHDT, CDR2 YNNKEL (reference sequence). The CDR3 DNA follows: TGTGCCAGCAGCGCAGAGGGGGGGCGGGTCACAGATACGCAGTATTTT. Translation gives CASSAEGGRVTDTQYF.

The chain has TRBV28 and TRBJ2-7, with D possibly matching TRBD2 (6 bases). Germline-derived CDR1 and CDR2 are MDHEN and SYDVKM. The CDR3 has 18 amino acids. The V gene lost 3 bases and the J gene lost 2 bases, with 23 bases spanning the gap. The CDR3 DNA is TGTGCCAGCAGTTTGGGACTGCCCTGGGGTAAGGAAGCCTACGAGCAGTACTTC. Translation gives CASSLGLPWGKEAYEQYF.

This chain connects TRBV6-5 to TRBJ1-1; 9 bases agree with TRBD1. V lost 7 bases and J lost 5; bases outside the gene matches: 11. Germline CDR1 reads MNHEY; CDR2 reads SVGAGI. CDR3 length: 15 residues. CDR3 coding DNA: TGTGCCAGCACCCAAGCCGGGACAGGGAAGACTGAAGCTTTCTTT. Protein sequence: CASTQAGTGKTEAFF.

The CDR3 nucleotides read TGTGCCAGCAGTTACGCCAGGGATGGCGGGAGCTTCAGGAATGAGCAGTTCTTC. It codes for CASSYARDGGSFRNEQFF. The rearrangement joins TRBV6-2 or TRBV6-3 to TRBJ2-1; 7 nucleotides agree with TRBD2. The V segment lost 2 bases and the J segment 7 bases; nucleotides outside the gene matches: 17. The CDR3 has 18 residues. Per germline, CDR1 MNHEY and CDR2 SVGEGT.

This clone was counted between two and nine times. The CDR3 spells CASSVAAGSKAEAFF. CDR3 bases: TGTGCCAGCAGCGTAGCGGCCGGGTCGAAGGCTGAAGCTTTCTTT. The chain is built from TRBV9 and TRBJ1-1; D remains unclear. Germline V gene sequence: CDR1 SGDLS, CDR2 YYNGEE. V lost 0 bases to trimming and J lost 6 bases, with 15 bases between them. The CDR3 runs to 15 residues.

The V gene is TRBV6-4, the J gene TRBJ1-5; TRBD1 matches at 7 bases. CDR1 and CDR2 (germline): MRHNA, SNTAGT. This CDR3 region has 15 residues. The V segment lost 5 bases and the J segment 0 bases; nucleotides outside the gene matches: 4. The CDR3 here is CASSPGGSSNQPQHF. The CDR3 nucleotides are TGTGCCAGCAGTCCAGGGGGTAGTAGCAATCAGCCCCAGCATTTT.

The V and J genes are TRBV6-5 and TRBJ2-1; possibly TRBD1 for D (5 bases). The germline V gene has CDR1 MNHEY and CDR2 SVGAGI. The CDR3 sequence is 16 residues long. Trimming pared 2 bases from V and 0 bases from J, leaving 11 bases between. This CDR3 is CASSYKGPSSYNEQFF. DNA of the CDR3: TGTGCCAGCAGTTACAAGGGGCCGAGCTCCTACAATGAGCAGTTCTTC.

The rearrangement uses TRBV10-3 and TRBJ1-4; D possibly corresponds to TRBD1 (5 bases). With 5 bases removed from V and 7 bases from J, the gap between germline ends came to 11 bases. Germline V gives CDR1 ENHRY, CDR2 SYGVKD. This CDR3 region has 13 residues. The CDR3 bases are TGTGCCATCAGTCCAAGGGGTATTGAAAAACTGTTTTTT. Amino acids: CAISPRGIEKLFF.

This chain connects TRBV9 to TRBJ1-1; TRBD1 matches 10 bases. The CDR3 consists of 16 residues. Germline assignment: CDR1 SGDLS and CDR2 YYNGEE. The junction had 7 bases not matched to a gene; V was cut back by 0 bases and J by 5 bases. The CDR3 nucleotides read TGTGCCAGCAGCGTAGGGGGGACAGGGGTAAGAACTGAAGCTTTCTTT. Its translation: CASSVGGTGVRTEAFF. Drawing the rest from reference TRBV9 and TRBJ1-1, the complete variable domain is DSGVTQTPKHLITATGQRVTLRCSPRSGDLSVYWYQQSLDQGLQFLIQYYNGEERAKGNILERFSAQQFPDLHSELNLSSLELGDSALYFCASSVGGTGVRTEAFFGQGTRLTVV.

CDR3 coding DNA: TGTGCCAGCAGCGGACAGATCTACTATGGCTACACCTTC. This codes for CASSGQIYYGYTF. The chain employs TRBV2 and TRBJ1-2; TRBD1 is a possible D gene (6 bases). V gave up 6 bases and J gave up 3 bases, with 11 bases separating them. The germline gives CDR1 SNHLY, CDR2 FYNNEI. This CDR3 is built from 13 residues.

The V and J genes are TRBV7-3 and TRBJ2-1, with 7 bases identical to TRBD2. The CDR3 spans 15 residues. Germline V gene lookup returns CDR1 SGHTA and CDR2 FQGTGA. The trim removed 2 bases at V and 4 bases at J, leaving 5 bases unmatched. CDR3 in amino acids: CASSLASGLYNEQFF. The CDR3 nucleotides are TGTGCCAGCAGCTTAGCTAGCGGCTTATACAATGAGCAGTTCTTC.

The genes are TRBV11-3 and TRBJ1-1; D gene uncertain. V was trimmed by 5 bases and J by 1 base, leaving 8 bases between them. Germline V gene lookup returns CDR1 SGHNT and CDR2 YENEEA. The CDR3 runs to 13 residues. The CDR3 protein is CASSRTENTEAFF. DNA for the CDR3: TGTGCCAGCAGCCGCACAGAGAACACTGAAGCTTTCTTT.

The V call is TRBV9, the J call TRBJ1-3; tentative D call: TRBD1 (5 bases). The CDR3 totals 16 residues. Germline V gene sequence: CDR1 SGDLS, CDR2 YYNGEE. V dropped 3 bases and J dropped 0 bases, with 13 bases sitting between them. This chain's CDR3 is CASSALSTGSGNTIYF. The CDR3 DNA is TGTGCCAGCAGCGCCCTTTCAACAGGCTCTGGAAACACCATATATTTT.

The gene calls are TRBV5-1 and TRBJ2-7, with 9 nucleotides matching TRBD1. Germline loops: CDR1 SGHRS, CDR2 YFSETQ. The J segment lost 6 bases and the V segment lost 3 bases, leaving 4 bases of the junction unmatched. This CDR3 has 13 amino acids. The CDR3 loop reads CASSWGTGLEQYF. DNA for the CDR3: TGCGCCAGCAGCTGGGGGACAGGGCTCGAGCAGTACTTC. Looking up the rest from reference TRBV5-1 and TRBJ2-7 gives the full variable domain: KAGVTQTPRYLIKTRGQQVTLSCSPISGHRSVSWYQQTPGQGLQFLFEYFSETQRNKGNFPGRFSGRQFSNSRSEMNVSTLELGDSALYLCASSWGTGLEQYFGPGTRLTVT.

The V gene is TRBV28, the J gene TRBJ1-2; no reliable D call. This CDR3 spans 11 amino acids. V was clipped by 4 bases and J by 7 bases, with 7 bases between them. Germline V gene lookup returns CDR1 MDHEN and CDR2 SYDVKM. CDR3 region: CASSSPVGYTF. Here the CDR3 DNA reads TGTGCCAGCAGTTCACCAGTTGGCTACACCTTC.

The chain links TRBV30 to TRBJ1-1; TRBD1 is a possible D gene (6 bases). Per germline, CDR1 GTSNPN and CDR2 SVGIG (reference sequence). The CDR3 extends over 15 amino acids. V was cut by 0 bases and J by 5 bases, with 16 bases left in between. The CDR3 DNA reads TGTGCCTGGAGTGTACTTCGGGGGGCGAGTACTGAAGCTTTCTTT. It translates to CAWSVLRGASTEAFF.

This chain uses TRBV5-1 with TRBJ1-2; 7 nucleotides line up with TRBD1. The ends lost 4 bases at V and 6 bases at J; junction bases unmatched: 6. CDR3 length: 13 amino acids. The germline V gene has CDR1 SGHRS and CDR2 YFSETQ. CDR3 coding DNA: TGCGCCAGCAGCGCCATAACAGGGGATGGCTACACCTTC. As protein: CASSAITGDGYTF.

This rearrangement joins TRBV7-3 to TRBJ2-5, with 16 bases matching TRBD2. V lost 5 bases to trimming and J lost 5 bases; unmatched junction nucleotides: 2. CDR1 and CDR2 (germline): SGHTA, FQGTGA. The CDR3 sequence is 15 residues long. The CDR3: CASSLGLAGGETQYF. The CDR3, as DNA: TGTGCCAGCAGCCTGGGACTAGCGGGAGGGGAGACCCAGTACTTC.

The gene calls are TRBV9 and TRBJ2-1; 10 nucleotides match TRBD1. This CDR3 spans 16 amino acids. Trimming removed 6 bases from V and 2 bases from J; junction bases left unmatched: 8. Germline values: CDR1 SGDLS, CDR2 YYNGEE. Here the CDR3 reads CASTRQGAVTYNEQFF. The DNA for the CDR3 is TGTGCCAGCACCAGACAGGGGGCTGTCACCTACAATGAGCAGTTCTTC.

This chain uses TRBV5-1 with TRBJ2-1, with 10 bases lining up with TRBD2. The CDR3 spans 15 residues. The trim removed 5 bases at V and 3 bases at J, leaving 5 bases unmatched. Germline loops: CDR1 SGHRS, CDR2 YFSETQ. As DNA, the CDR3 is TGCGCCAGCAGTTTAGCGGGGGGCTACTACAATGAGCAGTTCTTC. Its protein product is CASSLAGGYYNEQFF.

The V and J genes are TRBV2 and TRBJ1-1; 9 bases map to TRBD1. The ends lost 4 bases at V and 5 bases at J; junction bases unmatched: 5. The germline V gene has CDR1 SNHLY and CDR2 FYNNEI. The CDR3 consists of 14 residues. The CDR3 reads CASSVTGGRTEAFF. As DNA, the CDR3 is TGTGCCAGCAGTGTTACAGGGGGCAGGACTGAAGCTTTCTTT.

The chain links TRBV6-1 to TRBJ2-1, with D possibly TRBD2 on 6 matching bases. V was clipped by 3 bases and J by 5 bases, with 11 bases between them. In germline, CDR1 is MNHNS, CDR2 SASEGT. The length of the CDR3 is 14 residues. This CDR3 reads CASSERTTHNEQFF. As DNA, the CDR3 is TGTGCCAGCAGTGAGCGGACTACCCACAATGAGCAGTTCTTC.